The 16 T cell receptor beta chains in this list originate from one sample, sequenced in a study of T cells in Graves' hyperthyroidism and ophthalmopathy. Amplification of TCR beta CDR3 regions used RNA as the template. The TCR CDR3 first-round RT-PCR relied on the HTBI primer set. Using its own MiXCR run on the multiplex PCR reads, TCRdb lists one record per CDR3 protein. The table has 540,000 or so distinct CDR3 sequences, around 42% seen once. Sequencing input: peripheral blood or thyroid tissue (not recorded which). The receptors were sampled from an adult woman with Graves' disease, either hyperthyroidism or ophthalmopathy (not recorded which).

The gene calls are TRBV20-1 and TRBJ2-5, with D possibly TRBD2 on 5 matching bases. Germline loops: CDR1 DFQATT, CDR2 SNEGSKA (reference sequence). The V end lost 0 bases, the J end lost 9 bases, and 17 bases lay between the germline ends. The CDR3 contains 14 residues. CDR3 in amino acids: CSAREGGSVQPQYF. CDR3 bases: TGCAGTGCTAGAGAAGGAGGAAGCGTTCAGCCCCAGTACTTC.

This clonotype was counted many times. CDR3 amino acids: CASSLPGATHTGELFF. The CDR3 nucleotides are TGTGCCAGCAGTTTACCCGGGGCCACTCACACCGGGGAGCTGTTTTTT. This chain uses TRBV12-3 or TRBV12-4 with TRBJ2-2, with D perhaps matching TRBD1 or TRBD2 (5 bases each). Trimming shortened V by 2 bases and J by 3 bases, and 13 bases separated the two germline ends. The CDR3 length is 16 residues.

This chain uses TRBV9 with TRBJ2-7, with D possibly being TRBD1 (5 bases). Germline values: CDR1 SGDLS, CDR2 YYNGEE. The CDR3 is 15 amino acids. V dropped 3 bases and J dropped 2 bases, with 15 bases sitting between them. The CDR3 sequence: CASSGSRAGTYEQYF. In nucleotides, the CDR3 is TGTGCCAGCAGCGGATCCCGGGCAGGGACCTACGAGCAGTACTTC.

The CDR3 nucleotides are TGTGCCAGCAGTTGTCAAGGACAGGGGGCTTTTGACAGCAATCAGCCCCAGCATTTT. It yields the protein CASSCQGQGAFDSNQPQHF. The gene calls are TRBV27 and TRBJ1-5; 11 bases map to TRBD1. This CDR3 has 19 residues. Trimming cost V 4 bases and J 1 base; bases outside gene matches: 12. Germline V CDR1 and CDR2: MNHEY, SMNVEV (reference sequence).

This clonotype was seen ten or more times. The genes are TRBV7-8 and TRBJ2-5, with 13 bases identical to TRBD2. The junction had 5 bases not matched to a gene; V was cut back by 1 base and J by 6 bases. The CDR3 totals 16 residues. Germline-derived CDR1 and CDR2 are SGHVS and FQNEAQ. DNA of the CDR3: TGTGCCAGCAGCTTAGTAAGACTAGCGGGAGGAAAGACCCAGTACTTC. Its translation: CASSLVRLAGGKTQYF.

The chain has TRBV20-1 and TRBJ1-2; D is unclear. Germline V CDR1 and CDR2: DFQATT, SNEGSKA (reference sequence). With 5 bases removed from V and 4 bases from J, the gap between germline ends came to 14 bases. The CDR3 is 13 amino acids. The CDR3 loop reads CSAGIATGYGYTF. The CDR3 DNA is TGCAGTGCTGGGATCGCGACCGGCTATGGCTACACCTTC.

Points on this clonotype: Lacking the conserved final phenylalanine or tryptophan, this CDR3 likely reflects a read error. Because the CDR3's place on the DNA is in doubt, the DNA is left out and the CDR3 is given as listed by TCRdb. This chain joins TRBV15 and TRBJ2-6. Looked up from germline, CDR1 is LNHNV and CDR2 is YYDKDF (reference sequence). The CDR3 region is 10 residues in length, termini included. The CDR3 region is CATSRDLQTS.

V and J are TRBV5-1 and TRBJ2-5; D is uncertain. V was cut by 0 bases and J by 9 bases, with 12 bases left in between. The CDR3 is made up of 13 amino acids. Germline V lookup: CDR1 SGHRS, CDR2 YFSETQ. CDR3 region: CASSLGVDQPQYF. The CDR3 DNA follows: TGCGCCAGCAGCTTGGGCGTGGACCAGCCCCAGTACTTC.

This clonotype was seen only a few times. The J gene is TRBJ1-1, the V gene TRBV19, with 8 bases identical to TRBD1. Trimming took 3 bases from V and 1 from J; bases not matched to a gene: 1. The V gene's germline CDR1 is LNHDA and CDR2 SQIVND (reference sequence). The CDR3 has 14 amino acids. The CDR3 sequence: CASSMQGANTEAFF. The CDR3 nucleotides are TGTGCCAGTAGTATGCAGGGGGCGAACACTGAAGCTTTCTTT.

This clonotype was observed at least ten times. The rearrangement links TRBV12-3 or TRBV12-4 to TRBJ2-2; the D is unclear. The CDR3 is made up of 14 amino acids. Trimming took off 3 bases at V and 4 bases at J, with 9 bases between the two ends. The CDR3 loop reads CASSFGRFTGELFF. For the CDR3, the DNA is TGTGCCAGCAGTTTCGGCAGATTCACCGGGGAGCTGTTTTTT.

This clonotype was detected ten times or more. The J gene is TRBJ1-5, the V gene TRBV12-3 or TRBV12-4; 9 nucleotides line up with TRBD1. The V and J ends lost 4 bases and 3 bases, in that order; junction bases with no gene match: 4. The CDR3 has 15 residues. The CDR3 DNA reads TGTGCCAGCAGTTCGGGACAGGGACTCAATCAGCCCCAGCATTTT. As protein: CASSSGQGLNQPQHF.

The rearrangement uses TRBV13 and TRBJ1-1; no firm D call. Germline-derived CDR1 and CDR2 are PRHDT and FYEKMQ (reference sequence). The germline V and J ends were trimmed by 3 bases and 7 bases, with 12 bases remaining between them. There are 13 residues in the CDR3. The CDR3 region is CASSFSYGVEAFF. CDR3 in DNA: TGTGCCAGCAGCTTTTCCTACGGGGTTGAAGCTTTCTTT.

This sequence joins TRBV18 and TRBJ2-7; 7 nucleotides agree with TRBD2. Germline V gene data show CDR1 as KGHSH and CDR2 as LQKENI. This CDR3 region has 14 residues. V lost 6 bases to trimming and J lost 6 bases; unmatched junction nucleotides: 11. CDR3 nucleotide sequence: TGTGCCAGCTCTACGGAGCGGGACGGGGGCGAGCAGTACTTC. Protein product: CASSTERDGGEQYF.

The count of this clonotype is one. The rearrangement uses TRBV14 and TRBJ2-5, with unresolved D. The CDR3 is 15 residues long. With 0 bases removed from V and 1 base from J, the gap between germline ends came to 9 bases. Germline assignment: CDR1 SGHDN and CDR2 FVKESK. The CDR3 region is CASSQDVVGQETQYF. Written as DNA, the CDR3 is TGTGCCAGCAGCCAAGACGTCGTAGGCCAAGAGACCCAGTACTTC.

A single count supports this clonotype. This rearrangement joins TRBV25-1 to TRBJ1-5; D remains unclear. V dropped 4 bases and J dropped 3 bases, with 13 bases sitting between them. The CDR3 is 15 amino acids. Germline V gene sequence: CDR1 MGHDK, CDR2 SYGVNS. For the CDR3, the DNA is TGTGCCAGCAGTGGAAAGTCCGGATACAATCAGCCCCAGCATTTT. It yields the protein CASSGKSGYNQPQHF.

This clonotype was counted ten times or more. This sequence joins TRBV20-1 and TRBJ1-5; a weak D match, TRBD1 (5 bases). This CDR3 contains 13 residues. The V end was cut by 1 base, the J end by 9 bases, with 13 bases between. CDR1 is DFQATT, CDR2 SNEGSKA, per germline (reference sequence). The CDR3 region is CSARGAFGGPQHF. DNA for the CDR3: TGCAGTGCTAGAGGGGCCTTCGGGGGGCCCCAGCATTTT.